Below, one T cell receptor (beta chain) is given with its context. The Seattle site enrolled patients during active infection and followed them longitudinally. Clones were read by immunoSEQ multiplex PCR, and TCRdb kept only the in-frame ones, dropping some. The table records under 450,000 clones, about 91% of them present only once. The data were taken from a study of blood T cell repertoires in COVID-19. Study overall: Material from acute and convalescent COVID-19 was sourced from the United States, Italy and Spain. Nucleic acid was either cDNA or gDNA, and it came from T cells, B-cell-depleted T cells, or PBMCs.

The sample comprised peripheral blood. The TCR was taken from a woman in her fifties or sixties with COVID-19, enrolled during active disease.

The CDR3 region has the DNA TGTGCCAGCAGCCCCCAAACTAGCACAGATACGCAGTATTTT. It translates to CASSPQTSTDTQYF. The rearrangement links TRBV9 to TRBJ2-3; D is uncertain. Germline V gene lookup returns CDR1 SGDLS and CDR2 YYNGEE. V was clipped by 4 bases and J by 0 bases, with 9 bases between them. The CDR3 totals 14 residues.